A single sample gave rise to the 18 T cell receptor beta chains below, sequenced in a study of blood T cell repertoires in COVID-19. Produced via immunoSEQ multiplex PCR; TCRdb's table is partial and in-frame only. The sample consists of about 98,000 clones, roughly 80% of them appearing once. Sequenced: peripheral blood. These receptors all come from a man older than 75 with acute or convalescent COVID-19.

This chain joins TRBV16 and TRBJ2-5; D is unclear. V was pared by 0 bases and J by 4 bases, with 3 bases between. CDR3 size: 12 residues. CDR1 and CDR2 from the germline V gene are KGHSY and FQNENV. The CDR3 protein is CASSQSRETQYF. The CDR3 DNA sequence: TGTGCCAGCAGCCAATCTAGAGAGACCCAGTACTTC.

The genes are TRBV6-2 or TRBV6-3 and TRBJ2-2; 12 nucleotides line up with TRBD2. V was pared by 5 bases and J by 6 bases, with 10 bases of the junction left unmatched. The CDR3 consists of 17 residues. Germline CDR1 and CDR2: MNHEY and SVGEGT. CDR3 coding DNA: TGTGCCAGCAGTACCCGACTAGCGGGGGCTAGCCCCGGGGAGCTGTTTTTT. Protein sequence: CASSTRLAGASPGELFF.

CDR3 coding DNA: TGTGCCAGCAGCCGACGGGAAAGCACAGATACGCAGTATTTT. It encodes CASSRRESTDTQYF. The chain recombines TRBV6-5 with TRBJ2-3, with a tentative D call TRBD2 (5 bases). Germline V gene data show CDR1 as MNHEY and CDR2 as SVGAGI. With 6 bases removed from V and 0 bases from J, the gap between germline ends came to 10 bases. CDR3 length: 14 amino acids.

This rearrangement joins TRBV7-2 to TRBJ1-6, with 7 bases aligning to TRBD1. This CDR3 spans 15 amino acids. Germline CDR1 and CDR2: SGHTA and FQGNSA. Germline trimming cut 4 bases from V and 8 bases from J; bases unmatched to any gene: 8. The CDR3 nucleotides read TGTGCCAGCAGCTGGAGACAGGGATACTATTCACCCCTCCACTTT. Translation: CASSWRQGYYSPLHF.

The V call is TRBV7-2, the J call TRBJ1-5, with D perhaps matching TRBD1 (6 bases). V shed 2 bases and J shed 6 bases, with 8 bases lying between them. Looked up from germline, CDR1 is SGHTA and CDR2 is FQGNSA. The CDR3 has 13 amino acids. CDR3 nucleotide sequence: TGTGCCAGCAGCTTAAGCAGGGGTCAGCCCCAGCATTTT. Amino acid sequence: CASSLSRGQPQHF.

The sample holds one count of this clone. For the CDR3, the DNA is TGCGCCAGCAGCTTAGGGGGGAGGGCCAGCACAGATACGCAGTATTTT. This encodes CASSLGGRASTDTQYF. V gene TRBV5-1 combines with J gene TRBJ2-3, with D possibly matching TRBD2 (7 bases). This CDR3 spans 16 amino acids. CDR1 and CDR2 from the germline V gene are SGHRS and YFSETQ. Between the trimmed V and J ends, which lost 2 bases and 0 bases, there was a span of 13 bases.

The chain uses TRBV7-2 and TRBJ2-4; D gene unclear. The germline CDR1 and CDR2 sequences are SGHTA and FQGNSA. The CDR3 is made up of 17 amino acids. V was clipped by 5 bases and J by 0 bases, with 17 bases between them. CDR3 nucleotide sequence: TGTGCCAGCAGCGCCCGGGTAGGCAGTCTAGCCAAAAACATTCAGTACTTC. This gives the protein CASSARVGSLAKNIQYF.

This rearrangement joins TRBV6-1 to TRBJ1-1, with D maybe TRBD1 (6 bases). The CDR3 has 15 residues. Trimming removed 0 bases at V and 7 bases at J, with 15 bases between. Per the germline V gene, CDR1 is MNHNS and CDR2 is SASEGT. CDR3 DNA: TGTGCCAGCAGTGAAGCAATTACAGGGAGGGGTGAAGCTTTCTTT. Its translation: CASSEAITGRGEAFF.

The V and J genes are TRBV7-2 and TRBJ2-3; the match to TRBD1 covers 7 bases. V was clipped by 3 bases and J by 0 bases; unmatched bases: 3. This CDR3 has 15 residues. The germline V gene encodes CDR1 SGHTA and CDR2 FQGNSA. The CDR3 protein is CASSFRGPSTDTQYF. The CDR3 coding sequence is TGTGCCAGCAGCTTTAGGGGGCCTAGCACAGATACGCAGTATTTT.

This clone has a single count. The rearrangement uses TRBV4-3 and TRBJ1-6; no clear D gene. This CDR3 contains 16 residues. Trimming took off 4 bases at V and 0 bases at J, with 10 bases between the two ends. CDR1 LGHNA and CDR2 YSLEER come from the germline V gene. In nucleotides, the CDR3 is TGCGCCAGCAGCCTAGTAGCGAGCTCCTATAATTCACCCCTCCACTTT. It encodes CASSLVASSYNSPLHF.

This chain connects TRBV10-1 to TRBJ2-5; D unresolved. The V and J ends lost 3 bases and 2 bases respectively, with 10 bases between them. The CDR3 runs 14 residues. Germline lookup yields CDR1 WNHNN and CDR2 SYGVQD (reference sequence). This chain's CDR3 is CASSDTYDQETQYF. CDR3 DNA: TGCGCCAGCAGTGATACCTACGATCAAGAGACCCAGTACTTC.

The chain carries TRBV15 and TRBJ2-2; D unresolved. Germline V gene data show CDR1 as LNHNV and CDR2 as YYDKDF (reference sequence). This CDR3 spans 13 amino acids. V was trimmed by 11 bases and J by 4 bases, leaving 14 bases between them. The CDR3 protein is CAAPWPGTGELFF. The CDR3 bases are TGTGCCGCCCCGTGGCCGGGCACCGGGGAGCTGTTTTTT. The full variable domain, rest sourced from reference TRBV15 and TRBJ2-2, is DAMVIQNPRYQVTQFGKPVTLSCSQTLNHNVMYWYQQKSSQAPKLLFHYYDKDFNNEADTPDNFQSRRPNTSFCFLDIRSPGLGDTAMYLCAAPWPGTGELFFGEGSRLTVL.

This clone was seen only once. J is TRBJ1-5 and V is TRBV6-2 or TRBV6-3, with TRBD1 identical over 9 bases. The ends lost 6 bases at V and 5 bases at J; junction bases unmatched: 8. Germline-derived CDR1 and CDR2 are MNHEY and SVGEGT. The CDR3 runs 15 residues. DNA for the CDR3: TGTGCCAGCAGCCCACTCGACAGGGGGTATCAGCCCCAGCATTTT. Amino acids: CASSPLDRGYQPQHF.

This clone was seen only once. This chain links TRBV5-1 with TRBJ2-3; 9 bases align to TRBD2. This CDR3 contains 16 residues. Germline assignment: CDR1 SGHRS and CDR2 YFSETQ. The junction had 14 bases not matched to a gene; V was cut back by 6 bases and J by 6 bases. The CDR3 here is CASTPLAGGLSDTQYF. The CDR3 bases are TGCGCCAGCACCCCATTGGCGGGGGGGCTATCGGATACGCAGTATTTT.

The table lists this clone with a few counts. V usage is TRBV10-1 and J usage is TRBJ1-6; no reliable D call. CDR1 and CDR2 from the germline V gene are WNHNN and SYGVQD (reference sequence). V dropped 0 bases and J dropped 8 bases, with 11 bases sitting between them. The CDR3 sequence is 15 residues long. The CDR3 protein is CASSESGGPDSPLHF. The CDR3 bases are TGCGCCAGCAGTGAGTCGGGAGGACCTGATTCACCCCTCCACTTT.

V is TRBV7-6 and J is TRBJ1-1; 12 positions agree with TRBD1. The CDR3 has 18 amino acids. V lost 1 base, J lost 0 bases, and 6 bases stayed unmatched. The V gene's germline CDR1 is SGHVS and CDR2 FNYEAQ. This CDR3 reads CASSLGSGQGALNTEAFF. CDR3 DNA sequence: TGTGCCAGCAGCTTAGGCTCGGGACAGGGGGCCCTGAACACTGAAGCTTTCTTT.

This chain links TRBV7-9 with TRBJ2-3; 10 bases are a match to TRBD2. CDR3 length equals 14 residues. Germline CDR1 reads SEHNR; CDR2 reads FQNEAQ (reference sequence). Trimming cost V 4 bases and J 6 bases; bases outside gene matches: 4. In nucleotides, the CDR3 is TGTGCCAGCAGCTCTAGCGGGAGCGGTGATACGCAGTATTTT. Residues: CASSSSGSGDTQYF. Filled out from reference TRBV7-9 and TRBJ2-3, the complete variable domain reads DTGVSQNPRHKITKRGQNVTFRCDPISEHNRLYWYRQTLGQGPEFLTYFQNEAQLEKSRLLSDRFSAERPKGSFSTLEIQRTEQGDSAMYLCASSSSGSGDTQYFGPGTRLTVL.

The chain joins TRBV6-6 to TRBJ2-1, with a weak D call TRBD1 (5 bases). Germline CDR1 MNHNY, CDR2 SVGAGI (reference sequence). CDR3 length: 12 residues. V was clipped by 7 bases and J by 6 bases, with 10 bases between them. CDR3 sequence (DNA): TGTGCCAGCACGACAGCCGCCAATGAGCAGTTCTTC. Residues: CASTTAANEQFF.